A single T cell receptor beta chain is shown here with its context. TCRdb reanalysed the RT-PCR reads using MiXCR and keeps one entry per CDR3 protein. The sample lists 920,000 or so distinct CDR3 sequences, about a sixth seen once, with 6% in the top ten. This sample was included in a study of patients and donors after allogeneic stem cell transplantation. The germline gives CDR1 SGHKS, CDR2 YYEKEE (reference sequence). V was clipped by 6 bases and J by 2 bases; unmatched bases: 10. CDR3 length: 15 amino acids. The V gene is TRBV5-5, the J gene TRBJ2-7; 8 positions agree with TRBD1. The sequenced sample consisted of blood, either unsorted or a sorted T cell fraction (not recorded which). The source of this sequence is a human donor who was either an allogeneic HSCT recipient or a stem cell or donor lymphocyte infusion donor (not recorded which). It is not recorded whose cells these are; they may come from a transplant donor. CDR3 region: CASTWDWTGTYEQYF. The CDR3 DNA is TGTGCCAGCACCTGGGATTGGACAGGGACCTACGAGCAGTACTTC.